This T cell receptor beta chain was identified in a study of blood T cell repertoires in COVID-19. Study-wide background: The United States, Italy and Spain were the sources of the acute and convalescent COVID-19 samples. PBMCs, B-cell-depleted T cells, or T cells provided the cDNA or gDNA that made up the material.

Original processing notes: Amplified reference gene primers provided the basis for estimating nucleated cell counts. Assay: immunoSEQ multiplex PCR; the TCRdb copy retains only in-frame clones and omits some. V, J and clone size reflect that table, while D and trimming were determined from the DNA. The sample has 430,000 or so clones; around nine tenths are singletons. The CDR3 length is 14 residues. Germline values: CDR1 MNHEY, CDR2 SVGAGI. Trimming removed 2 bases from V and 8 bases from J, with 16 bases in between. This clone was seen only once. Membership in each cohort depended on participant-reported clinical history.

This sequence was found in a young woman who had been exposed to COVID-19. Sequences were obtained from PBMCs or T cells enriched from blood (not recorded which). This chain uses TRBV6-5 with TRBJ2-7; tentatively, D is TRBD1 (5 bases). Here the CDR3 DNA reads TGTGCCAGCAGTTACCCACAAACTCCAGGGCAGCAGTACTTC. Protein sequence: CASSYPQTPGQQYF.